Each of the 8 T cell receptor beta chains below was sequenced from the same sample in a study of patients and donors after allogeneic stem cell transplantation. TCRdb passed the RT-PCR reads through MiXCR, listing each CDR3 protein once. This sample carries about 110,000 distinct CDR3 sequences, about a third of them seen once, and the ten largest clones take around 27%. The sample was blood, either unsorted or a sorted T cell fraction (not recorded which). The receptors originated from a human donor who was either an allogeneic HSCT recipient or a stem cell or donor lymphocyte infusion donor (not recorded which). It is not recorded whose cells these are; they may come from a transplant donor.

The chain has TRBV24-1 and TRBJ2-1; 10 bases are a match to TRBD1. The CDR3 contains 15 residues. V lost 6 bases and J lost 8; bases outside the gene matches: 9. Germline-derived CDR1 and CDR2 are KGHDR and SFDVKD. The CDR3 nucleotides read TGTGCCACCAGTCCCGCAGAGACAGGGGGCGATGAGCAGTTCTTC. Protein sequence: CATSPAETGGDEQFF.

This chain uses TRBV24-1 with TRBJ1-5; no reliable D call. The CDR3 extends over 15 amino acids. The ends were cut back, 3 bases at V and 4 bases at J, with 12 bases in the middle. The germline V gene has CDR1 KGHDR and CDR2 SFDVKD. The CDR3 sequence is CATSDVNRPNQPQHF. The CDR3 DNA is TGTGCCACCAGTGATGTTAATCGACCAAATCAGCCCCAGCATTTT.

V is TRBV3-1 and J is TRBJ2-3; 7 bases align to TRBD2. The CDR3 runs to 17 residues. CDR1 LGHDT and CDR2 YNNKEL come from the germline V gene (reference sequence). V shed 4 bases and J 1 base; nucleotides not matched to a gene: 11. This chain's CDR3 is CASSPGSGTRGTDTQYF. CDR3 nucleotides: TGTGCCAGCAGCCCCGGAAGCGGGACCCGCGGCACAGATACGCAGTATTTT.

The chain joins TRBV20-1 to TRBJ2-2, with D hard to call. The ends were cut back, 4 bases at V and 2 bases at J, with 17 bases in the middle. This CDR3 is 16 amino acids long. The V gene's germline CDR1 is DFQATT and CDR2 SNEGSKA (reference sequence). CDR3 DNA: TGCAGTGCTAAAGACCTTCTTGGAGTTAACACCGGGGAGCTGTTTTTT. It yields the protein CSAKDLLGVNTGELFF.

This chain joins TRBV6-2 or TRBV6-3 and TRBJ2-1; 8 nucleotides align to TRBD2. With 3 bases clipped from V and 6 bases from J, the junction kept 4 bases outside the gene matches. This CDR3 is 14 amino acids long. CDR1 and CDR2 (germline): MNHEY, SVGEGT. The CDR3 here is CASSYRTSSNEQFF. The CDR3 coding sequence is TGTGCCAGCAGTTATAGGACTAGCAGCAATGAGCAGTTCTTC.

The chain joins TRBV20-1 to TRBJ1-2; D is uncertain. This CDR3 is built from 15 residues. V was cut by 6 bases and J by 2 bases, with 19 bases left in between. From germline, CDR1 is DFQATT and CDR2 SNEGSKA (reference sequence). The DNA for the CDR3 is TGCAGTGCCGGGGTCGGTAGAACAGCAAACTATGGCTACACCTTC. Translating it yields CSAGVGRTANYGYTF.

The chain has TRBV12-3 or TRBV12-4 and TRBJ1-2; D unclear. The CDR3 is made up of 12 amino acids. Trimming took 3 bases from V and 7 from J, leaving 9 bases between them. CDR3 protein: CASSLVDVGYTF. CDR3 DNA sequence: TGTGCCAGCAGTTTGGTGGACGTTGGCTACACCTTC.

This chain joins TRBV20-1 and TRBJ2-3; 7 positions agree with TRBD2. J gave up 4 bases and V 8 bases, and 3 bases lay outside the gene matches. The CDR3 sequence is 11 residues long. Germline-derived CDR1 and CDR2 are DFQATT and SNEGSKA (reference sequence). The CDR3 here is CSHGGADTQYF. CDR3 in DNA: TGCAGTCATGGGGGGGCAGATACGCAGTATTTT.